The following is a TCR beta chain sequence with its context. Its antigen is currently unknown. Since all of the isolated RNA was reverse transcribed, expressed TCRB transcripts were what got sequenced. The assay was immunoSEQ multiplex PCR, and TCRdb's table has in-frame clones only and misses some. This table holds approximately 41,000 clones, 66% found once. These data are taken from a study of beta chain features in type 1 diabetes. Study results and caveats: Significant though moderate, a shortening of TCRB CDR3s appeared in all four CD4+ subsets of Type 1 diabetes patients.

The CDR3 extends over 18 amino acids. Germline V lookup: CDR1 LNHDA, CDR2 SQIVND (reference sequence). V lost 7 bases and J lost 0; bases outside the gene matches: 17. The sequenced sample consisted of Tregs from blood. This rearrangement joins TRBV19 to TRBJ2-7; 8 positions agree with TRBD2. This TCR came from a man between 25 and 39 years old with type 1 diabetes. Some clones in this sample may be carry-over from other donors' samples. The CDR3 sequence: CASTRVAPGLGGSYEQYF. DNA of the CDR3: TGTGCCAGTACCCGCGTTGCACCGGGACTAGGGGGCTCCTACGAGCAGTACTTC.